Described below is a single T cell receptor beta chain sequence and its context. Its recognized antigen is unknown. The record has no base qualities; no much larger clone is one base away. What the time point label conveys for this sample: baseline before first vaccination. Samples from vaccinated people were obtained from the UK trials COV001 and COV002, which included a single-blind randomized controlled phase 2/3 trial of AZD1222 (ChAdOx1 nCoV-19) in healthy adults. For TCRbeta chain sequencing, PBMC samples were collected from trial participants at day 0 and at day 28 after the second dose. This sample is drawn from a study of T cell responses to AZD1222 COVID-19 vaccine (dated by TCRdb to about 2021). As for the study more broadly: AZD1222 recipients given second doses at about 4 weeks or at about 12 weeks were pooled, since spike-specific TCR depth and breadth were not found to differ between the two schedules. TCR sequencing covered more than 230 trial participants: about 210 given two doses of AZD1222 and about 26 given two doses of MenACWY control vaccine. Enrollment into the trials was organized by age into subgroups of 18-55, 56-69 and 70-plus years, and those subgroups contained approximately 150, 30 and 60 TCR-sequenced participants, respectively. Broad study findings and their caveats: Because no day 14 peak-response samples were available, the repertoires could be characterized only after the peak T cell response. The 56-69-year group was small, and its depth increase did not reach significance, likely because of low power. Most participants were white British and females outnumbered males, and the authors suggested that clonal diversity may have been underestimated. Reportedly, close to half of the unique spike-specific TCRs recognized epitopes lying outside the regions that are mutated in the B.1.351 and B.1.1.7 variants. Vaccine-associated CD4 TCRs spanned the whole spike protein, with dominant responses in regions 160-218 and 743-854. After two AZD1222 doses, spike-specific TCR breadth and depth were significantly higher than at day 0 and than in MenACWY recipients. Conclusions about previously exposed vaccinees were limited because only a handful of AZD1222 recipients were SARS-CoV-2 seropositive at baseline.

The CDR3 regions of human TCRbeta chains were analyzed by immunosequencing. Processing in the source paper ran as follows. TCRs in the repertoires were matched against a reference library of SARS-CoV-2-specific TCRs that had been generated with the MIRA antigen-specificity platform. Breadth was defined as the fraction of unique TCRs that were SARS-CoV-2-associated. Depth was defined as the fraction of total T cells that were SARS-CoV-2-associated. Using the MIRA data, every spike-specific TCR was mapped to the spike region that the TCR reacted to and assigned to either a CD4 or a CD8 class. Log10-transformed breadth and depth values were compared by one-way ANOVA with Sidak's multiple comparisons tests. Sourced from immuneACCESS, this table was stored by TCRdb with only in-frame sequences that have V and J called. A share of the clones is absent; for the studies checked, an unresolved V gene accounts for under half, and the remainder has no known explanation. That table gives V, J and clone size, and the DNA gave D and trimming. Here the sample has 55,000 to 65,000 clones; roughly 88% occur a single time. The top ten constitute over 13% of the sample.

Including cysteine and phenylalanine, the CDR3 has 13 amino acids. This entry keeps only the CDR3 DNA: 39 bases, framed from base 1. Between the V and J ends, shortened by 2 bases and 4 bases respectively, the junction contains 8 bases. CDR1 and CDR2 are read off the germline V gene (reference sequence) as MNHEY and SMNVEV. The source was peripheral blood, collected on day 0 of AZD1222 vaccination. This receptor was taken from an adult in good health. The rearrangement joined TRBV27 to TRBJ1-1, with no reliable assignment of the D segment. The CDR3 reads CASSLVGGTEAFF. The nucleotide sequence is TGTGCCAGCAGTTTAGTGGGAGGCACTGAAGCTTTCTTT.